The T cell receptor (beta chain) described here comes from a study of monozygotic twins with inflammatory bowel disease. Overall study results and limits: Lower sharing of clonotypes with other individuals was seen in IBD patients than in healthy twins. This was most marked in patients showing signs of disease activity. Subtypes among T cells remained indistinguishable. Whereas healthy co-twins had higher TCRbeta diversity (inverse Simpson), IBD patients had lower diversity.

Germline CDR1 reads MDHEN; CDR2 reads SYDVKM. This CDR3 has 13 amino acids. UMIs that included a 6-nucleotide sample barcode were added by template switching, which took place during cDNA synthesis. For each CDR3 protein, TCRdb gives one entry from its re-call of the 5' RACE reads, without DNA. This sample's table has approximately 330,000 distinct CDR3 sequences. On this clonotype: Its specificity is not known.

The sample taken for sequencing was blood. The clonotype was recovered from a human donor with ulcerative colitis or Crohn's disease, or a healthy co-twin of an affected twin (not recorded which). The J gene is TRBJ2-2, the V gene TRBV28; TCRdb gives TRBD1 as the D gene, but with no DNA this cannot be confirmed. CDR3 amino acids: CASTRGNTGELFF.